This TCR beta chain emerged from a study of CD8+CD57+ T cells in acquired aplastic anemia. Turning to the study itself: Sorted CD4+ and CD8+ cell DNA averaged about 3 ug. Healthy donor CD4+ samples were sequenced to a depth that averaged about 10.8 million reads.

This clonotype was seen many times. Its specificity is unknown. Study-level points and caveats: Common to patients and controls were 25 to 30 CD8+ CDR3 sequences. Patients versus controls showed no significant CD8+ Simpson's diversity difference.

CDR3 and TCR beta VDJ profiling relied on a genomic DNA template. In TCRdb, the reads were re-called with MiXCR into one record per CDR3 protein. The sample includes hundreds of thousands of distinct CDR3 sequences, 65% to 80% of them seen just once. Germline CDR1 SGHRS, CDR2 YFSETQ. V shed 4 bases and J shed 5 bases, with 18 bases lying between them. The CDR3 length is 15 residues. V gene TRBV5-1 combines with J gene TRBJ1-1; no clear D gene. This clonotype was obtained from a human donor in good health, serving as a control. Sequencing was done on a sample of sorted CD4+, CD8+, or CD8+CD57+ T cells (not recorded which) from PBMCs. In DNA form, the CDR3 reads TGCGCCAGCAGCAGTGAGAGGGCGAGGAATACTGAAGCTTTCTTT. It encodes CASSSERARNTEAFF.